Following are 22 T cell receptor beta chains from one sample sequenced in a study of CD8 T cells in Susac syndrome. An amount of RNA that ranged from roughly 0.45 to 1 ug was reverse transcribed with random hexamers. One entry per CDR3 protein results from TCRdb running MiXCR on the immunoSEQ multiplex PCR reads. Altogether about 120,000 distinct CDR3 sequences are present, around 90% being singletons, with the ten largest covering roughly 0.11%. Sequencing used CD8+ T cells from PBMCs. The source is a human donor in good health.

Written as DNA, the CDR3 is TGTGCTAGTGGTAGCGGAGGGGCCCTAGAAGCTTTCTTT. Translation: CASGSGGALEAFF. The chain links TRBV12-5 to TRBJ1-1; tentative D call: TRBD1 (5 bases). Germline assignment: CDR1 LGHNT and CDR2 FRNRAP. The CDR3 covers 13 residues. V gave up 5 bases and J gave up 8 bases, with 15 bases separating them.

The V and J genes are TRBV27 and TRBJ1-2; D might be TRBD1 (6 bases). CDR1 MNHEY and CDR2 SMNVEV come from the germline V gene (reference sequence). V was shortened by 5 bases and J by 4 bases, with 14 bases between the two germline ends. The CDR3 length is 14 residues. This CDR3 is CASSPPGAPYGYTF. CDR3 in DNA: TGTGCCAGCAGTCCACCAGGGGCTCCCTATGGCTACACCTTC.

The J gene is TRBJ1-1, the V gene TRBV12-3 or TRBV12-4, with D possibly being TRBD1 (5 bases). The CDR3 is made up of 13 amino acids. Trimming removed 8 bases from V and 5 bases from J, with 15 bases in between. The CDR3 bases are TGTGCCAGCCAGGGACTCCTAGTGACTGAAGCTTTCTTT. Its translation: CASQGLLVTEAFF.

This sequence joins TRBV14 and TRBJ2-7, with no clear D. Trimming removed 1 base from V and 7 bases from J, with 11 bases in between. CDR3 length: 13 amino acids. CDR1 and CDR2 (germline): SGHDN, FVKESK. This CDR3 reads CASSQVWEPEQYF. DNA for the CDR3: TGTGCCAGCAGCCAAGTGTGGGAACCTGAGCAGTACTTC.

V is TRBV5-1 and J is TRBJ1-4; no clear D gene. CDR3 length equals 15 residues. The V gene's germline CDR1 is SGHRS and CDR2 YFSETQ. Trimming cost V 4 bases and J 8 bases, with 18 bases left between them. The CDR3 DNA is TGCGCCAGCAGCCCGACTGACCCAGAACGGGAAAAACTGTTTTTT. This codes for CASSPTDPEREKLFF.

The chain is built from TRBV29-1 and TRBJ1-2; maybe TRBD1 (6 bases). Germline V gene lookup returns CDR1 SQVTM and CDR2 ANQGSEA. The V end was cut by 2 bases, the J end by 10 bases, with 11 bases between. The CDR3 has 11 residues. The CDR3 DNA reads TGCAGCGTTGAAACACAGGGAGCCTACACCTTC. This sequence encodes CSVETQGAYTF. The full variable domain, rest sourced from reference TRBV29-1 and TRBJ1-2, is SAVISQKPSRDICQRGTSLTIQCQVDSQVTMMFWYRQQPGQSLTLIATANQGSEATYESGFVIDKFPISRPNLTFSTLTVSNMSPEDSSIYLCSVETQGAYTFGSGTRLTVV.

This chain joins TRBV6-5 and TRBJ1-1; weak D call: TRBD1 (5 bases). CDR1 MNHEY and CDR2 SVGAGI come from the germline V gene. The CDR3 length is 17 residues. V was trimmed by 0 bases and J by 5 bases, leaving 19 bases between them. The CDR3 coding sequence is TGTGCCAGCAGTTACTCGGGTCCAGGGCCGGGGGGAACTGAAGCTTTCTTT. Translation gives CASSYSGPGPGGTEAFF.

This chain connects TRBV4-3 to TRBJ2-5; 10 bases map to TRBD2. V lost 1 base and J lost 2; bases outside the gene matches: 4. CDR3 length: 16 residues. Germline lookup yields CDR1 LGHNA and CDR2 YSLEER. The CDR3 protein is CASSQAWTSGQETQYF. In nucleotides, the CDR3 is TGCGCCAGCAGCCAAGCTTGGACTAGCGGACAAGAGACCCAGTACTTC.

This chain uses TRBV19 with TRBJ2-5; 7 nucleotides agree with TRBD1. The CDR3 has 17 residues. The V gene end was trimmed by 1 base and the J gene end by 5 bases; junction bases not matched to a gene: 13. The germline CDR1 and CDR2 sequences are LNHDA and SQIVND (reference sequence). The CDR3 loop reads CASSIGTGTARLETQYF. The CDR3 bases are TGTGCCAGTAGTATAGGTACCGGGACAGCGAGGCTGGAGACCCAGTACTTC.

The chain carries TRBV20-1 and TRBJ2-1; 12 positions agree with TRBD2. The junction had 1 base not matched to a gene; V was cut back by 4 bases and J by 0 bases. The CDR3 length is 15 residues. Germline lookup yields CDR1 DFQATT and CDR2 SNEGSKA (reference sequence). CDR3 in amino acids: CSATSGGDSYNEQFF. The CDR3 bases are TGCAGTGCTACTAGCGGGGGGGACTCCTACAATGAGCAGTTCTTC.

The V gene is TRBV5-4, the J gene TRBJ2-1, with 12 bases aligning to TRBD2. CDR1 and CDR2 from the germline V gene are SGHNT and YYREEE (reference sequence). The CDR3 length is 16 residues. V lost 4 bases to trimming and J lost 4 bases; unmatched junction nucleotides: 6. The CDR3 loop reads CASSTRTSGAYNEQFF. The CDR3 DNA follows: TGTGCCAGCAGCACCCGGACTAGCGGGGCTTACAATGAGCAGTTCTTC.

This sequence joins TRBV18 and TRBJ2-7; D gene uncertain. CDR1 is KGHSH and CDR2 is LQKENI in the germline V gene. The CDR3 has 13 amino acids. Trimming shortened V by 4 bases and J by 4 bases, and 11 bases separated the two germline ends. CDR3 DNA sequence: TGTGCCAGCTCACTCACCCCCATTTACGAGCAGTACTTC. Translating gives CASSLTPIYEQYF.

V and J are TRBV4-1 and TRBJ2-1; the match to TRBD2 covers 9 bases. V trimming: 4 bases; J trimming: 10 bases; junction bases outside the gene matches: 11. There are 15 residues in the CDR3. Germline V gene sequence: CDR1 MGHRA, CDR2 YSYEKL. Here the CDR3 DNA reads TGCGCCAGCAGCCTCGGCGGGGGGGCTCGAGGAGAGCAGTTCTTC. Its protein is CASSLGGGARGEQFF.

This chain uses TRBV19 with TRBJ1-1; D ambiguous. Trimming shortened V by 7 bases and J by 3 bases, and 12 bases separated the two germline ends. The germline V gene encodes CDR1 LNHDA and CDR2 SQIVND (reference sequence). This CDR3 has 13 amino acids. CDR3 coding DNA: TGTGCCAGTACCCCCCCACGATACACTGAAGCTTTCTTT. Encoded protein: CASTPPRYTEAFF.

The chain links TRBV9 to TRBJ1-5, with a possible D match to TRBD1 (5 bases). Trimming shortened V by 4 bases and J by 2 bases, and 16 bases separated the two germline ends. This CDR3 region has 16 residues. Germline V gene sequence: CDR1 SGDLS, CDR2 YYNGEE. The CDR3: CASSRTQGDGNQPQHF. The CDR3 region has the DNA TGTGCCAGCAGCCGAACCCAGGGTGACGGCAATCAGCCCCAGCATTTT.

This chain uses TRBV20-1 with TRBJ1-5; D not resolved. Looked up from germline, CDR1 is DFQATT and CDR2 is SNEGSKA (reference sequence). CDR3 length equals 13 residues. V was clipped by 3 bases and J by 9 bases, with 15 bases between them. CDR3 protein: CSASLGKMWPQHF. The DNA for the CDR3 is TGCAGTGCTAGCCTAGGAAAAATGTGGCCCCAGCATTTT.

The chain combines TRBV7-2 with TRBJ2-7; 9 bases align to TRBD2. Germline CDR1 is SGHTA and CDR2 is FQGNSA. CDR3 length equals 15 residues. J gave up 0 bases and V 7 bases, and 7 bases lay outside the gene matches. The CDR3 DNA reads as TGTGCCAGCACCCCGGCGGGGGGGAGCTCCTACGAGCAGTACTTC. Its protein product is CASTPAGGSSYEQYF.

The rearrangement links TRBV6-6 to TRBJ1-5, with TRBD1 identical over 7 bases. V shed 6 bases and J 0 bases; nucleotides not matched to a gene: 5. CDR3 length: 15 residues. Germline CDR1 reads MNHNY; CDR2 reads SVGAGI (reference sequence). This CDR3 is CASSLQGNSNQPQHF. CDR3 in DNA: TGTGCCAGCAGCCTACAGGGGAATAGCAATCAGCCCCAGCATTTT.

J is TRBJ1-1 and V is TRBV30; D possibly corresponds to TRBD1 (5 bases). This CDR3 spans 14 amino acids. Deletions cut 5 bases from V and 1 base from J, with 14 bases between. Germline CDR1 reads GTSNPN; CDR2 reads SVGIG (reference sequence). CDR3 sequence (DNA): TGTGCCTGGGGGCAGGGTACAACGAACACTGAAGCTTTCTTT. This gives the protein CAWGQGTTNTEAFF.

The gene calls are TRBV9 and TRBJ2-2; D assignment may be TRBD1 or TRBD2 (6 bases each). The CDR3 is made up of 16 amino acids. Germline CDR1 is SGDLS and CDR2 is YYNGEE. Trimming pared 0 bases from V and 3 bases from J, leaving 12 bases between. CDR3 region: CASSVAGGRDTGELFF. CDR3 sequence (DNA): TGTGCCAGCAGCGTAGCTGGGGGGCGGGACACCGGGGAGCTGTTTTTT.

The rearrangement links TRBV11-2 to TRBJ2-5; 10 bases are a match to TRBD2. The CDR3 loop spans 20 amino acids. V dropped 5 bases and J dropped 2; count of bases not matched to a gene: 20. Germline V gene lookup returns CDR1 SGHAT and CDR2 FQNNGV. CDR3 nucleotide sequence: TGTGCCAGCAGCCGGAAATGGTTAGCGGGGGGCGGGAGGCCTCAAGAGACCCAGTACTTC. It codes for CASSRKWLAGGGRPQETQYF.

J is TRBJ2-7 and V is TRBV5-1, with D possibly matching TRBD2 (6 bases). This CDR3 is built from 17 residues. The germline CDR1 and CDR2 sequences are SGHRS and YFSETQ. V lost 0 bases and J 3 bases, leaving 19 bases between the germline ends. CDR3 nucleotides: TGCGCCAGCAGCTTGGGCAGTAGGGGACTGAGAAACTACGAGCAGTACTTC. This gives the protein CASSLGSRGLRNYEQYF.